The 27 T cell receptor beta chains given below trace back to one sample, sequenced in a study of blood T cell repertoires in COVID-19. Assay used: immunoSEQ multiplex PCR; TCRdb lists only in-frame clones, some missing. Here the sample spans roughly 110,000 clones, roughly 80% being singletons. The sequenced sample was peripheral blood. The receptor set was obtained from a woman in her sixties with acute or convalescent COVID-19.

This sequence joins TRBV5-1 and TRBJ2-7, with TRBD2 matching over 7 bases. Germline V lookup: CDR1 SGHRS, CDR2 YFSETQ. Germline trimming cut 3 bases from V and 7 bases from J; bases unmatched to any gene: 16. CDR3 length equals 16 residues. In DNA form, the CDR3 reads TGCGCCAGCAGCTCGGTAGCGGGTGGGAATCAAGTAGAGCAGTACTTC. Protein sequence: CASSSVAGGNQVEQYF.

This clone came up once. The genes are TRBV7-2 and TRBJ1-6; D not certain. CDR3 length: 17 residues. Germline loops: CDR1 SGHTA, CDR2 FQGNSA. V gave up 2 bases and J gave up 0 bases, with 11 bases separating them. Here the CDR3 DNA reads TGTGCCAGCAGCTTATACAGCCAGAGCTCCTATAATTCACCCCTCCACTTT. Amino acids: CASSLYSQSSYNSPLHF. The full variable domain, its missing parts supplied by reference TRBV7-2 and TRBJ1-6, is GAGVSQSPSNKVTEKGKDVELRCDPISGHTALYWYRQSLGQGLEFLIYFQGNSAPDKSGLPSDRFSAERTGGSVSTLTIQRTQQEDSAVYLCASSLYSQSSYNSPLHFGNGTRLTVT.

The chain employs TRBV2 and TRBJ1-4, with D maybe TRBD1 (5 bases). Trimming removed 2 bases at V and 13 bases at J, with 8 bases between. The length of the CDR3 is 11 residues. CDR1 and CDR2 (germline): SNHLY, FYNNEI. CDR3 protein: CASSERGLLFF. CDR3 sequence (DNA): TGTGCCAGCAGTGAAAGGGGACTACTGTTTTTT.

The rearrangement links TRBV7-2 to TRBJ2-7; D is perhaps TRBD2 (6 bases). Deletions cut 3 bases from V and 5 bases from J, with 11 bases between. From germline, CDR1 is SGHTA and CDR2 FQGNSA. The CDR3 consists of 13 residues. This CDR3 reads CASSFGRPNEQYF. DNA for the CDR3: TGTGCCAGCAGCTTCGGGAGACCCAACGAGCAGTACTTC.

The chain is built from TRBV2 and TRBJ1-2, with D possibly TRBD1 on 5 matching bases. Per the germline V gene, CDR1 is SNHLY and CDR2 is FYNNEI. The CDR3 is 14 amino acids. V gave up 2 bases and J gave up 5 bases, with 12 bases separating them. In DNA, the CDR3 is TGTGCCAGCAGTGAACGCAGGGATCCGTATGGCTACACCTTC. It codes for CASSERRDPYGYTF.

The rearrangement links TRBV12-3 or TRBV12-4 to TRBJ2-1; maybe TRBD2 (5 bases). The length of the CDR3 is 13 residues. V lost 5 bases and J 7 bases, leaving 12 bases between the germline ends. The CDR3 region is CASSPYTRNEQFF. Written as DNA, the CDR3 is TGTGCCAGCAGTCCTTACACTAGGAATGAGCAGTTCTTC.

CDR3 nucleotides: TGTGCCAGCAGTGATCGGACAGTTAATCAGCCCCAGCATTTT. Amino acid sequence: CASSDRTVNQPQHF. The chain uses TRBV6-1 and TRBJ1-5; D perhaps matches TRBD1 (6 bases). V gave up 3 bases and J gave up 4 bases, with 10 bases separating them. CDR1 is MNHNS, CDR2 SASEGT, per germline. The CDR3 consists of 14 residues.

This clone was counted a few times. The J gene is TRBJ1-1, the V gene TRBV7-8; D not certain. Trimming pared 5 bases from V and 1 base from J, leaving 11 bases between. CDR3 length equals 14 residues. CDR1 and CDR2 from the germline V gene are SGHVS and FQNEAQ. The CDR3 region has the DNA TGTGCCAGCAGCACGAACCGGGAGAACACTGAAGCTTTCTTT. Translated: CASSTNRENTEAFF.

This CDR3 is CASSLAGSPNSPLHF. The CDR3, as DNA: TGTGCCAGCAGCTTAGCCGGTTCACCGAATTCACCCCTCCACTTT. The genes are TRBV7-6 and TRBJ1-6; no definite D call. The CDR3 length is 15 residues. Trimming pared 0 bases from V and 7 bases from J, leaving 10 bases between. Germline values: CDR1 SGHVS, CDR2 FNYEAQ.

The CDR3 loop reads CASSSGGLAVKSGYTF. CDR3 nucleotide sequence: TGCGCCAGCAGCTCTGGAGGGTTAGCAGTTAAGAGTGGCTACACCTTC. The chain couples TRBV5-1 to TRBJ1-2, with unresolved D. This CDR3 is built from 16 residues. Germline CDR1 and CDR2: SGHRS and YFSETQ. Trimming stripped 3 bases from V and 7 bases from J, with 22 bases between. Full variable domain (outside the CDR3, taken from reference TRBV5-1 and TRBJ1-2): KAGVTQTPRYLIKTRGQQVTLSCSPISGHRSVSWYQQTPGQGLQFLFEYFSETQRNKGNFPGRFSGRQFSNSRSEMNVSTLELGDSALYLCASSSGGLAVKSGYTFGSGTRLTVV.

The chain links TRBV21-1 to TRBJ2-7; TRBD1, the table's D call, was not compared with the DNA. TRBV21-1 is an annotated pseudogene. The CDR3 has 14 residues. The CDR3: CASSTHDRAYEQYF. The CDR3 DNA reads TGTGCCAGCAGCACCCACGACAGGGCCTACGAGCAGTACTTC.

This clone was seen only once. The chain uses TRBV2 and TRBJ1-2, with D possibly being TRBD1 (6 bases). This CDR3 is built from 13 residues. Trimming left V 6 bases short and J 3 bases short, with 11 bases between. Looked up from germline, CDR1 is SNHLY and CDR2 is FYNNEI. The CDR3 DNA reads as TGTGCCAGCAGCGCAGGGGTAGACTATGGCTACACCTTC. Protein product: CASSAGVDYGYTF.

The CDR3 coding sequence is TGTGCCAGCAGCTTGGCCCCGACAGAGACCTACGAGCAGTACTTC. Translating gives CASSLAPTETYEQYF. The chain uses TRBV5-4 and TRBJ2-7; possibly TRBD1 for D (5 bases). This CDR3 is built from 15 residues. The germline V gene has CDR1 SGHNT and CDR2 YYREEE (reference sequence). The germline V and J ends were trimmed by 0 bases and 2 bases, with 12 bases remaining between them.

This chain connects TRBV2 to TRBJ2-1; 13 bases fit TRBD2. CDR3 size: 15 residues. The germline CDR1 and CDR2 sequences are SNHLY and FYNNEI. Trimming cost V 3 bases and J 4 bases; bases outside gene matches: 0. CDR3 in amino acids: CASSEGLAGYNEQFF. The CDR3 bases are TGTGCCAGCAGTGAGGGACTAGCGGGGTACAATGAGCAGTTCTTC. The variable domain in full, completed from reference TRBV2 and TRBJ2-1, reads EPEVTQTPSHQVTQMGQEVILRCVPISNHLYFYWYRQILGQKVEFLVSFYNNEISEKSEIFDDQFSVERPDGSNFTLKIRSTKLEDSAMYFCASSEGLAGYNEQFFGPGTRLTVL.

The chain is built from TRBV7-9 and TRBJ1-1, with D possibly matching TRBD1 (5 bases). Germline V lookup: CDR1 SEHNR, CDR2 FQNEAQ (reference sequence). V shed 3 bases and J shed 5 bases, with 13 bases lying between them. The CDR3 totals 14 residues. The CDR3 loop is CASSLMAGKTEAFF. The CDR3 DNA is TGTGCCAGCAGCTTGATGGCAGGGAAGACTGAAGCTTTCTTT.

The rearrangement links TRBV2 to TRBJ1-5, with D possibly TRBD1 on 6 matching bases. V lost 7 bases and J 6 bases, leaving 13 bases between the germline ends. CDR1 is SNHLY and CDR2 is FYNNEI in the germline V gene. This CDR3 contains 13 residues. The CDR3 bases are TGTGCCAGCATCGGGGGGGCCGGTCAGCCCCAGCATTTT. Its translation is CASIGGAGQPQHF.

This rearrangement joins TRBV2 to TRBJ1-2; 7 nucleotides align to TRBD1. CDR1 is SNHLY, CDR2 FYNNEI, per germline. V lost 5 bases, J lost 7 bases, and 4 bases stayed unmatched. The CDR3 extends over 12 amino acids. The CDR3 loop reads CASSTDRAGYTF. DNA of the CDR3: TGTGCCAGCAGTACCGACAGGGCTGGCTACACCTTC.

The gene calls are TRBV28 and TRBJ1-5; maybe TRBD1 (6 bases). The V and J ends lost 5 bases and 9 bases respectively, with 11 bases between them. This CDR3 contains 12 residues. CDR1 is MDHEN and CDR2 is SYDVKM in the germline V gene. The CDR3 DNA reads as TGTGCCAGCAGTCCCCTGACAGGGCCCCAGCATTTT. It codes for CASSPLTGPQHF. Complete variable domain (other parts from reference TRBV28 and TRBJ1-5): DVKVTQSSRYLVKRTGEKVFLECVQDMDHENMFWYRQDPGLGLRLIYFSYDVKMKEKGDIPEGYSVSREKKERFSLILESASTNQTSMYLCASSPLTGPQHFGDGTRLSIL.

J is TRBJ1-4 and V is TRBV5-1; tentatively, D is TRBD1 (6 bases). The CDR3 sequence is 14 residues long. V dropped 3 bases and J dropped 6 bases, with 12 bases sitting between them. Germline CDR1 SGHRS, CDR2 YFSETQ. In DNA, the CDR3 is TGCGCCAGCAGCTCCAGGGGTGATCATGAAAAACTGTTTTTT. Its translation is CASSSRGDHEKLFF.

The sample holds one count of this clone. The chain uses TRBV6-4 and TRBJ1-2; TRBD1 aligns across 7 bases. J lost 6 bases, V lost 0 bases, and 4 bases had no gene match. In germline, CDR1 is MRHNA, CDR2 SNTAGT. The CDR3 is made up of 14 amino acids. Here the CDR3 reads CASSDSFGTDGYTF. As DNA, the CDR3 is TGTGCCAGCAGTGACTCATTTGGGACAGATGGCTACACCTTC.

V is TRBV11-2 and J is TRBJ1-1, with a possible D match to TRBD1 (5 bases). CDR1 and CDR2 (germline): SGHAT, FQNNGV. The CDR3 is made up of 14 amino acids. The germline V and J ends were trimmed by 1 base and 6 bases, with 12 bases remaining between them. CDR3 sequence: CASSLVRGGAEAFF. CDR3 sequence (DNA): TGTGCCAGCAGCTTAGTGAGGGGAGGGGCTGAAGCTTTCTTT.

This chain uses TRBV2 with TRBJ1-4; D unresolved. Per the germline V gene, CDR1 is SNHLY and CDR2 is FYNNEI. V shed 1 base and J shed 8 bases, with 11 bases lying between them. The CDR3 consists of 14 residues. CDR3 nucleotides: TGTGCCAGCAGTGAAGAGGTGGTTAGCGAAAAACTGTTTTTT. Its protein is CASSEEVVSEKLFF.

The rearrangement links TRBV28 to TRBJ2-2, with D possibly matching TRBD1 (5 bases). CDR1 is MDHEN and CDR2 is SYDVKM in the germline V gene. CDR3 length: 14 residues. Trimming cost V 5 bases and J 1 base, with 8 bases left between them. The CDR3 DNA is TGTGCCAGCAGTCAGGGATGGAACACCGGGGAGCTGTTTTTT. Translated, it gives CASSQGWNTGELFF.

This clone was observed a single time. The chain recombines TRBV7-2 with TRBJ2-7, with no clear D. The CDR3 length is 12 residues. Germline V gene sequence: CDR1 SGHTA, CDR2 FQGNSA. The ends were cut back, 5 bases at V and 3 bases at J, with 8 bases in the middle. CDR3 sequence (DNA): TGTGCCAGCAGCCTCTACCGCTACGAGCAGTACTTC. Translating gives CASSLYRYEQYF.

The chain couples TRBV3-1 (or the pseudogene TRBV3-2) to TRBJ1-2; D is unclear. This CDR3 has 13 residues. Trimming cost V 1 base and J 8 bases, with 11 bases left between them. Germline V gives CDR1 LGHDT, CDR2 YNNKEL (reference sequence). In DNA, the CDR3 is TGTGCCAGCAGCCAAGCCTCATCACAGGGCTACACCTTC. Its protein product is CASSQASSQGYTF.

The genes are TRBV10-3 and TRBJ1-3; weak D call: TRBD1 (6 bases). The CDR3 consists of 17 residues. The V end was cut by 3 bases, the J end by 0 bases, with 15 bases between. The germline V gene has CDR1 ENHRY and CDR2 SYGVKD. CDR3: CAISDNTRGSSGNTIYF. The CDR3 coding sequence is TGTGCCATCAGTGATAATACCAGGGGCTCCTCTGGAAACACCATATATTTT.

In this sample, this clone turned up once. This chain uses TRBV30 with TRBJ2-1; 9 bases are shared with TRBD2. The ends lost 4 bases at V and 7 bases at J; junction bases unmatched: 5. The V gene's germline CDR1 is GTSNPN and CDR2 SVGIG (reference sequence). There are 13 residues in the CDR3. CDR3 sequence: CAWNSGSGNEQFF. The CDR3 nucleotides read TGTGCCTGGAATAGCGGGAGCGGGAATGAGCAGTTCTTC. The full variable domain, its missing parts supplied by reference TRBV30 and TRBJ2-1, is SQTIHQWPATLVQPVGSPLSLECTVEGTSNPNLYWYRQAAGRGLQLLFYSVGIGQISSEVPQNLSASRPQDRQFILSSKKLLLSDSGFYLCAWNSGSGNEQFFGPGTRLTVL.